This T cell receptor (beta chain) was captured by sequencing in a study of glioma-infiltrating T cells. TCR alpha and beta CDR3 regions were amplified from RNA using iRepertoire nested multiplex PCR. One-step reverse transcription and amplification started from about 100-400 ng of tissue mRNA or PBMC total RNA. TCRdb recomputed calls from the multiplex PCR reads with MiXCR, one row per CDR3 protein. The repertoire holds approximately 110,000 distinct CDR3 sequences, with 20% to 25% as singletons. This clonotype came up many times. Its antigen is not known. CDR3 length: 15 amino acids. Germline-derived CDR1 and CDR2 are DFQATT and SNEGSKA (reference sequence). Losses at the gene ends were 0 bases for V and 3 bases for J; bases not matched to a gene: 8. Study observations and caveats: Non-neoplastic patients had below-expected tissue-blood divergence, while all gliomas exceeded expectation. Tissue and blood shared very few CDR3 sequences.

V usage is TRBV20-1 and J usage is TRBJ2-7; 7 bases are a match to TRBD1. The TCR comes from a human donor with low-grade glioma or glioblastoma, undergoing nonglioma brain surgery, or in good health (not recorded which). The material sequenced was glioma tissue, nonneoplastic brain tissue, or PBMCs (not recorded which). This chain's CDR3 is CSARDSGTANYEQYF. DNA of the CDR3: TGCAGTGCTAGAGACTCCGGGACAGCGAACTACGAGCAGTACTTC.